Listed here are 26 T cell receptor beta chains from one sample, sequenced in a study of Graves' ophthalmopathy and Graves' hyperthyroidism. Investigators amplified TCR beta CDR3 regions from RNA transcripts. The workflow started with a first-round RT-PCR run with HTBI primers and then moved on to a second-round multiplex PCR. Via MiXCR, TCRdb re-called the multiplex PCR reads, giving one row per CDR3 protein. The table shows 620,000 or so distinct CDR3 sequences, with approximately 22% occurring only once. Sequenced: peripheral blood. These receptors originate from a woman younger than 35 with stable Graves' hyperthyroidism. Some clones in this sample may be carry-over from other donors' samples.

In DNA form, the CDR3 reads TGTGCCACCAGTGATTTGCAGACAGGTTCGGCTCTCGAGCAGTACTTC. Translated: CATSDLQTGSALEQYF. The chain recombines TRBV24-1 with TRBJ2-7, with D possibly being TRBD1 (6 bases). V gave up 0 bases and J gave up 6 bases, with 17 bases separating them. CDR3 length: 16 amino acids. Germline CDR1 and CDR2: KGHDR and SFDVKD.

The sample holds a few counts of this clonotype. The chain uses TRBV7-2 and TRBJ2-2; TRBD1 aligns across 7 bases. The CDR3 is 16 amino acids. The V and J ends lost 4 bases and 4 bases, in that order; junction bases with no gene match: 9. CDR1 SGHTA and CDR2 FQGNSA come from the germline V gene. The CDR3, as DNA: TGTGCCAGCAGCTCACCGCGGGCAGGGGGCACCGGGGAGCTGTTTTTT. Protein product: CASSSPRAGGTGELFF.

The sample holds many counts of this clonotype. The genes are TRBV7-2 and TRBJ1-2; D gene unclear. The CDR3 sequence is 13 residues long. The germline CDR1 and CDR2 sequences are SGHTA and FQGNSA. Trimming left V 7 bases short and J 7 bases short, with 16 bases between. The CDR3 bases are TGTGCCAGCACCCTACGGACTTTTGGTGGCTACACCTTC. Protein sequence: CASTLRTFGGYTF. The whole variable domain, remainder taken from reference TRBV7-2 and TRBJ1-2, is GAGVSQSPSNKVTEKGKDVELRCDPISGHTALYWYRQSLGQGLEFLIYFQGNSAPDKSGLPSDRFSAERTGGSVSTLTIQRTQQEDSAVYLCASTLRTFGGYTFGSGTRLTVV.

The chain links TRBV27 to TRBJ1-2; D is unclear. This CDR3 comprises 13 residues. V was clipped by 11 bases and J by 2 bases, with 15 bases between them. Germline CDR1 is MNHEY and CDR2 is SMNVEV (reference sequence). In DNA, the CDR3 is TGTGCCCATGAAAGTGCCTTCAACTATGGCTACACCTTC. It specifies CAHESAFNYGYTF.

This clonotype was seen once. The V and J genes are TRBV6-2 or TRBV6-3 and TRBJ1-1; 7 bases are shared with TRBD1. The CDR3 extends over 14 amino acids. With V trimmed by 7 bases and J by 6 bases, 11 bases remained unmatched. Germline assignment: CDR1 MNHEY and CDR2 SVGEGT. The CDR3 loop reads CASTTNRGNAEAFF. The CDR3, as DNA: TGTGCCAGCACCACGAACAGGGGTAACGCTGAAGCTTTCTTT.

The CDR3 sequence is CASSYQDSLETQYF. The CDR3 DNA follows: TGTGCCAGCAGTTACCAGGACTCACTTGAGACCCAGTACTTC. This chain connects TRBV6-5 to TRBJ2-5, with a weak D call TRBD2 (5 bases). The CDR3 runs 14 residues. Between the trimmed V and J ends, which lost 2 bases and 5 bases, there was a span of 12 bases. Germline V CDR1 and CDR2: MNHEY, SVGAGI.

The rearrangement links TRBV20-1 to TRBJ2-7; 8 positions agree with TRBD2. The germline CDR1 and CDR2 sequences are DFQATT and SNEGSKA (reference sequence). This CDR3 has 15 residues. V was pared by 3 bases and J by 3 bases, with 10 bases of the junction left unmatched. The DNA for the CDR3 is TGCAGTGCTAGCGGTGTAGCGGGGTCCGGCTACGAGCAGTACTTC. Protein sequence: CSASGVAGSGYEQYF.

This clonotype was recorded many times. V is TRBV2 and J is TRBJ2-6; unclear D gene. The CDR3 is made up of 12 amino acids. Germline-derived CDR1 and CDR2 are SNHLY and FYNNEI. Trimming left V 8 bases short and J 2 bases short, with 4 bases between. CDR3 protein: CASGPGANVLTF. The CDR3 DNA reads as TGTGCCAGCGGCCCTGGGGCCAACGTCCTGACTTTC.

In its sample, this clonotype was seen many times. V gene TRBV12-3 or TRBV12-4 combines with J gene TRBJ1-1, with TRBD1 as a possible D gene (5 bases). This CDR3 spans 11 amino acids. Between the trimmed V and J ends, which lost 5 bases and 10 bases, there was a span of 11 bases. As DNA, the CDR3 is TGTGCCAGCAGTCCGACAGAGGGAGCTTTCTTT. Its protein product is CASSPTEGAFF.

The chain carries TRBV5-1 and TRBJ2-5; 7 positions agree with TRBD1. Germline values: CDR1 SGHRS, CDR2 YFSETQ. V gave up 7 bases and J gave up 1 base; unmatched junction bases: 7. This CDR3 spans 14 amino acids. The CDR3: CASGPDRTQETQYF. The DNA of the CDR3 is TGCGCCAGCGGCCCGGACAGGACCCAAGAGACCCAGTACTTC.

V and J are TRBV6-1 and TRBJ1-1; no definite D call. The germline V gene encodes CDR1 MNHNS and CDR2 SASEGT. Trimming took off 1 base at V and 11 bases at J, with 14 bases between the two ends. The CDR3 has 13 amino acids. CDR3 sequence: CASSEEDGLEAFF. In DNA form, the CDR3 reads TGTGCCAGCAGTGAAGAGGACGGATTAGAGGCTTTCTTT.

V gene TRBV20-1 combines with J gene TRBJ1-1; maybe TRBD1 (5 bases). Germline V gives CDR1 DFQATT, CDR2 SNEGSKA (reference sequence). CDR3 length: 14 amino acids. The V and J ends lost 4 bases and 5 bases respectively, with 17 bases between them. The CDR3, as DNA: TGCAGTGCTAACACACCGGGACGAAGGACTGAAGCTTTCTTT. Translation gives CSANTPGRRTEAFF.

The chain recombines TRBV27 with TRBJ1-2; tentative D call: TRBD1 (6 bases). Trimming took 6 bases from V and 7 from J, leaving 15 bases between them. The CDR3 is made up of 13 amino acids. Germline loops: CDR1 MNHEY, CDR2 SMNVEV (reference sequence). DNA for the CDR3: TGTGCCAGCAGGATGGGGGGAGGGGGTGGCTACACCTTC. Translated: CASRMGGGGGYTF.

This clonotype was observed at least ten times. The genes are TRBV28 and TRBJ2-7; D possibly corresponds to TRBD1 (8 bases). The V end lost 8 bases, the J end lost 4 bases, and 24 bases lay between the germline ends. CDR3 length: 16 amino acids. Germline assignment: CDR1 MDHEN and CDR2 SYDVKM. CDR3 in DNA: TGTGCCAGCTTTCCCCCTAACAGGGGGGGACCTTACGAGCAGTACTTC. Translating it yields CASFPPNRGGPYEQYF.

The chain is built from TRBV9 and TRBJ2-5, with 7 bases that match TRBD2. The germline V gene encodes CDR1 SGDLS and CDR2 YYNGEE. The CDR3 spans 15 residues. The V and J ends lost 0 bases and 2 bases, in that order; junction bases with no gene match: 4. The CDR3 DNA is TGTGCCAGCAGCGTAGGCGGGGGAGTACAAGAGACCCAGTACTTC. Translating it yields CASSVGGGVQETQYF.

This clonotype was observed many times. The J gene is TRBJ1-1, the V gene TRBV6-1, with D unclear. The CDR3 is made up of 12 amino acids. The V end lost 5 bases, the J end lost 0 bases, and 4 bases lay between the germline ends. Germline assignment: CDR1 MNHNS and CDR2 SASEGT. CDR3 nucleotides: TGTGCCAGCAGTAAGGTGAACACTGAAGCTTTCTTT. This translates into CASSKVNTEAFF.

This clonotype was seen repeatedly, ten times or more. The chain employs TRBV7-3 and TRBJ2-3, with D unclear. The germline V gene encodes CDR1 SGHTA and CDR2 FQGTGA. The CDR3 consists of 15 residues. The germline V and J ends were trimmed by 3 bases and 0 bases, with 10 bases remaining between them. CDR3 in DNA: TGTGCCAGCAGCTTCCTAGACGGAAGCACAGATACGCAGTATTTT. It yields the protein CASSFLDGSTDTQYF.

This clonotype was detected many times. This chain joins TRBV5-1 and TRBJ1-2; 7 nucleotides agree with TRBD1. From germline, CDR1 is SGHRS and CDR2 YFSETQ. The junction had 9 bases not matched to a gene; V was cut back by 2 bases and J by 2 bases. The CDR3 contains 16 residues. The DNA for the CDR3 is TGCGCCAGCAGCTTTGAGGCCGGGACAGACAACTATGGCTACACCTTC. As protein: CASSFEAGTDNYGYTF.

This clonotype has ten or more counts. This sequence joins TRBV28 and TRBJ1-6, with D hard to call. Germline-derived CDR1 and CDR2 are MDHEN and SYDVKM. V lost 2 bases and J 7 bases, leaving 6 bases between the germline ends. The CDR3 has 13 amino acids. CDR3 nucleotide sequence: TGTGCCAGCAGTTTAGGGAGGAATTCACCCCTCCACTTT. Translation gives CASSLGRNSPLHF.

V usage is TRBV18 and J usage is TRBJ2-4, with D possibly called TRBD1 or TRBD2 (5 bases each). Per germline, CDR1 KGHSH and CDR2 LQKENI. CDR3 length: 15 amino acids. The germline V and J ends were trimmed by 1 base and 5 bases, with 12 bases remaining between them. CDR3 residues: CASSPQGRSQNIQYF. Written as DNA, the CDR3 is TGTGCCAGCTCACCACAGGGACGGAGCCAAAACATTCAGTACTTC.

The rearrangement uses TRBV19 and TRBJ2-5, with D tentatively TRBD1 (6 bases). V was trimmed by 8 bases and J by 5 bases, leaving 15 bases between them. The CDR3 length is 13 residues. Germline V lookup: CDR1 LNHDA, CDR2 SQIVND (reference sequence). Here the CDR3 reads CASEDSHEETQYF. CDR3 bases: TGTGCCAGTGAGGACAGTCACGAGGAGACCCAGTACTTC.

This clonotype was found a few times. Since a much larger clone is just one base distant, this may be a read error. The chain employs TRBV9 and TRBJ1-1; unclear D gene. Germline lookup yields CDR1 SGDLS and CDR2 YYNGEE. The CDR3 has 13 amino acids. CDR3 sequence: CASSVNKNTEACF. CDR3 DNA sequence: TGTGCCAGCAGCGTGAATAAGAACACTGAAGCTTGCTTT.

This clonotype was recorded at least ten times. The CDR3 DNA follows: TGTGCCAGCAGCTTAGTAGTCCAGGGAACCTACGAGCAGTACTTC. It yields the protein CASSLVVQGTYEQYF. This chain uses TRBV7-2 with TRBJ2-7; possible D gene TRBD1, 5 bases. The CDR3 sequence is 15 residues long. Deletions cut 1 base from V and 2 bases from J, with 12 bases between. The V gene's germline CDR1 is SGHTA and CDR2 FQGNSA.

This clonotype appeared many times. This sequence joins TRBV20-1 and TRBJ2-7; possible D gene TRBD2, 6 bases. Trimming took 0 bases from V and 5 from J, leaving 23 bases between them. CDR1 and CDR2 (germline): DFQATT, SNEGSKA (reference sequence). The CDR3 spans 17 residues. The CDR3 DNA is TGCAGTGCTAGAGACCTACGGGACTTACAGCAGGGCCACGAGCAGTACTTC. The encoded protein is CSARDLRDLQQGHEQYF.

The chain employs TRBV28 and TRBJ1-1, with D unclear. V was trimmed by 7 bases and J by 4 bases, leaving 19 bases between them. This CDR3 contains 15 residues. CDR1 and CDR2 from the germline V gene are MDHEN and SYDVKM. This CDR3 reads CASTSSAGLITEAFF. The CDR3 DNA reads TGTGCCAGCACTTCCTCAGCCGGTCTCATCACTGAAGCTTTCTTT.

This clonotype was counted at least ten times. The chain employs TRBV28 and TRBJ1-5; 7 bases are a match to TRBD1. With V trimmed by 6 bases and J by 2 bases, 7 bases remained unmatched. The CDR3 is 15 residues long. CDR1 is MDHEN, CDR2 SYDVKM, per germline. CDR3 DNA sequence: TGTGCCAGCAGGACCAGGGGGTCGGGCAATCAGCCCCAGCATTTT. Translation gives CASRTRGSGNQPQHF.